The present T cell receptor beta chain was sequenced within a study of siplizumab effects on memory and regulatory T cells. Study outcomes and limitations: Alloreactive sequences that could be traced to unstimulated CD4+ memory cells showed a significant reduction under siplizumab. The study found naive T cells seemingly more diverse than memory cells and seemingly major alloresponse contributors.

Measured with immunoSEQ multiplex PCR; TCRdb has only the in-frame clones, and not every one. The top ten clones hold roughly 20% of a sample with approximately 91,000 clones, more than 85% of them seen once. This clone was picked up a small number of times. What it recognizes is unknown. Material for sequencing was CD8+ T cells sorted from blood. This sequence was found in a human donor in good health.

This CDR3 is CASSAGTNTEAFF. CDR3 in DNA: TGTGCCAGCAGTGCCGGGACAAACACTGAAGCTTTCTTT. This chain links TRBV27 with TRBJ1-1, with a weak D call TRBD1 (6 bases). V lost 5 bases and J lost 2, with 9 bases in between. The CDR3 contains 13 residues. CDR1 is MNHEY, CDR2 SMNVEV, per germline (reference sequence).